The 16 T cell receptor beta chains given below trace back to one sample, sequenced in a study of blood T cell repertoires in COVID-19. Clones were read by immunoSEQ multiplex PCR, and TCRdb kept only the in-frame ones, dropping some. The table includes under 170,000 clones, roughly 80% detected once. Material: peripheral blood. Every receptor here comes from a man between 65 and 85 years old with acute or convalescent COVID-19.

This chain links TRBV3-1 (or the pseudogene TRBV3-2) with TRBJ2-2; TRBD1 might be the D (6 bases). CDR3 length equals 19 residues. Trimming cost V 1 base and J 6 bases, with 24 bases left between them. Germline V gene data show CDR1 as LGHDT and CDR2 as YNNKEL (reference sequence). This CDR3 is CASSQVLAAVGTSSGELFF. CDR3 sequence (DNA): TGTGCCAGCAGCCAAGTACTGGCTGCGGTGGGGACATCGTCCGGGGAGCTGTTTTTT.

The chain combines TRBV7-3 with TRBJ2-2; D unresolved. Trimming took off 0 bases at V and 5 bases at J, with 4 bases between the two ends. Germline loops: CDR1 SGHTA, CDR2 FQGTGA. The length of the CDR3 is 13 residues. The CDR3 spells CASSLTGTGELFF. The CDR3, as DNA: TGTGCCAGCAGCTTAACCGGGACCGGGGAGCTGTTTTTT.

CDR3 region: CASSLGGIDSPLHF. In DNA form, the CDR3 reads TGTGCCAGCAGTTTGGGGGGGATTGATTCACCCCTCCACTTT. The genes are TRBV27 and TRBJ1-6, with D tentatively TRBD1 (5 bases). Trimming cost V 3 bases and J 8 bases, with 11 bases left between them. The CDR3 length is 14 residues. Germline V lookup: CDR1 MNHEY, CDR2 SMNVEV (reference sequence).

The V call is TRBV7-2, the J call TRBJ2-5; 13 bases are shared with TRBD2. Germline V lookup: CDR1 SGHTA, CDR2 FQGNSA. The CDR3 is 15 residues long. V shed 1 base, J shed 4 bases, and the junction held 0 bases outside the gene matches. The CDR3 here is CASSLGLAGGETQYF. The CDR3 nucleotides read TGTGCCAGCAGCTTAGGACTAGCGGGGGGAGAGACCCAGTACTTC.

The chain employs TRBV19 and TRBJ2-1; 8 nucleotides agree with TRBD1. This CDR3 region has 15 residues. Trimming at V came to 3 bases and at J to 6 bases, leaving 7 bases not matched to a gene. CDR1 is LNHDA and CDR2 is SQIVND in the germline V gene (reference sequence). This chain's CDR3 is CASSMRTGIGNEQFF. The CDR3 coding sequence is TGTGCCAGTAGTATGAGGACAGGGATTGGCAATGAGCAGTTCTTC.

This rearrangement joins TRBV6-5 to TRBJ2-1; D might be TRBD2 (6 bases). CDR3 size: 14 residues. The V gene's germline CDR1 is MNHEY and CDR2 SVGAGI. Trimming took 6 bases from V and 5 from J, leaving 14 bases between them. The chain's CDR3 is CASRPGLTDNEQFF. CDR3 nucleotide sequence: TGTGCCAGCAGACCGGGACTCACGGACAATGAGCAGTTCTTC.

The genes are TRBV6-5 and TRBJ2-1; 11 bases are shared with TRBD2. This CDR3 has 14 residues. Germline V gene data show CDR1 as MNHEY and CDR2 as SVGAGI. After removal of 11 bases from V and 5 bases from J, the junction contained 8 bases not matched to a gene. CDR3 DNA: TGTGCCTGCCGACTAGCGGGAAGTAACAATGAGCAGTTCTTC. Encoded protein: CACRLAGSNNEQFF.

J is TRBJ2-3 and V is TRBV30; the match to TRBD2 covers 11 bases. V was clipped by 2 bases and J by 4 bases; unmatched bases: 2. The CDR3 spans 14 residues. Germline CDR1 GTSNPN, CDR2 SVGIG (reference sequence). The CDR3 nucleotides read TGTGCCTGGAGTTTTAGCGGGGGGGCAGATACGCAGTATTTT. This gives the protein CAWSFSGGADTQYF.

In its sample, this clone was seen once. This chain joins TRBV5-1 and TRBJ1-5; 9 bases fit TRBD1. The CDR3 is 13 residues long. Looked up from germline, CDR1 is SGHRS and CDR2 is YFSETQ. With 5 bases clipped from V and 6 bases from J, the junction kept 3 bases outside the gene matches. This CDR3 is CASRQGASQPQHF. For the CDR3, the DNA is TGCGCCAGCAGACAGGGGGCAAGTCAGCCCCAGCATTTT.

This rearrangement joins TRBV27 to TRBJ1-5; 8 bases map to TRBD1. With V trimmed by 2 bases and J by 0 bases, 9 bases remained unmatched. CDR3 length equals 18 residues. Per germline, CDR1 MNHEY and CDR2 SMNVEV (reference sequence). The CDR3 loop is CASSLRGTGFNSNQPQHF. The CDR3 DNA reads TGTGCCAGCAGTTTACGGGGGACAGGATTTAATAGCAATCAGCCCCAGCATTTT.

The chain carries TRBV5-1 and TRBJ1-3; D gene ambiguous. Per the germline V gene, CDR1 is SGHRS and CDR2 is YFSETQ. The V and J ends lost 4 bases and 4 bases respectively, with 9 bases between them. The CDR3 consists of 13 residues. The CDR3 region has the DNA TGCGCCAGCAGCGCTACAGAGGGAAACACCATATATTTT. Translation: CASSATEGNTIYF. The full variable domain, rest sourced from reference TRBV5-1 and TRBJ1-3, is KAGVTQTPRYLIKTRGQQVTLSCSPISGHRSVSWYQQTPGQGLQFLFEYFSETQRNKGNFPGRFSGRQFSNSRSEMNVSTLELGDSALYLCASSATEGNTIYFGEGSWLTVV.

The CDR3 region is CATSRDPRDGYTF. Here the CDR3 DNA reads TGTGCCACCAGCAGAGACCCGAGGGATGGCTACACCTTC. The genes are TRBV15 and TRBJ1-2; no clear D. The germline CDR1 and CDR2 sequences are LNHNV and YYDKDF (reference sequence). This CDR3 has 13 residues. Trimming pared 0 bases from V and 6 bases from J, leaving 8 bases between.

The chain is built from TRBV5-4 and TRBJ2-5; 12 positions match TRBD1. The junction had 4 bases not matched to a gene; V was cut back by 0 bases and J by 4 bases. The CDR3 runs 16 residues. The germline V gene has CDR1 SGHNT and CDR2 YYREEE (reference sequence). This chain's CDR3 is CASSLEGQGARETQYF. In DNA, the CDR3 is TGTGCCAGCAGCTTGGAGGGACAGGGGGCTAGAGAGACCCAGTACTTC.

V and J are TRBV12-2 and TRBJ2-1; the table calls TRBD1, which could not be checked here. TRBV12-2 is flagged as a pseudogene. This CDR3 is 12 amino acids long. CDR3 region: CASRLRGGLQFF. As DNA, the CDR3 is TGTGCAAGTCGCTTAAGGGGCGGCCTACAGTTCTTC.

This chain joins TRBV19 and TRBJ1-2; 10 bases map to TRBD1. CDR3 length equals 13 residues. Germline CDR1 is LNHDA and CDR2 is SQIVND (reference sequence). The V and J ends lost 5 bases and 7 bases, in that order; junction bases with no gene match: 4. CDR3 sequence reads: CASSAGTGAGYTF. The CDR3 DNA sequence: TGTGCCAGTAGTGCTGGGACAGGGGCTGGCTACACCTTC.

The rearrangement links TRBV2 to TRBJ2-3; D remains ambiguous. From germline, CDR1 is SNHLY and CDR2 FYNNEI. CDR3 length equals 10 residues. V was pared by 4 bases and J by 15 bases, with 11 bases between. Here the CDR3 DNA reads TGTGCCAGCAGTGTCCAATTCCTATATTTT. This translates into CASSVQFLYF. The full variable domain, completed using reference TRBV2 and TRBJ2-3, is EPEVTQTPSHQVTQMGQEVILRCVPISNHLYFYWYRQILGQKVEFLVSFYNNEISEKSEIFDDQFSVERPDGSNFTLKIRSTKLEDSAMYFCASSVQFLYFGPGTRLTVL.